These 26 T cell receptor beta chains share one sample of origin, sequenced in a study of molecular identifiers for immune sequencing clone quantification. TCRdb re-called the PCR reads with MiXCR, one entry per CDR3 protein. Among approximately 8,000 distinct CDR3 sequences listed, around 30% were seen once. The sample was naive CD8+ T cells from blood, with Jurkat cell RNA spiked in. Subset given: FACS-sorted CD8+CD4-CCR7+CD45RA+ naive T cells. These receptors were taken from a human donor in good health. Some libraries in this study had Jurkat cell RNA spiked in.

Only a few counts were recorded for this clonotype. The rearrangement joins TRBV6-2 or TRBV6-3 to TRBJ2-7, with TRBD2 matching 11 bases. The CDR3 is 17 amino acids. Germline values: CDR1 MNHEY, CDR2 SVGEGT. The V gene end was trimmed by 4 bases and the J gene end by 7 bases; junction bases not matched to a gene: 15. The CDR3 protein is CASSFNPGTSGSWEQYF. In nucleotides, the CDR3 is TGTGCCAGCAGTTTCAACCCCGGGACTAGCGGTTCTTGGGAGCAGTACTTC.

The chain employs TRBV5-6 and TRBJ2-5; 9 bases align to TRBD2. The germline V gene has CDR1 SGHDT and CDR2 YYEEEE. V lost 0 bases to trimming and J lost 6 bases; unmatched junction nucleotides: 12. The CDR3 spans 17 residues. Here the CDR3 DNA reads TGTGCCAGCAGCTTGGCGGCTAGCGGGAAGTCGAGTAAGACCCAGTACTTC. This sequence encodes CASSLAASGKSSKTQYF.

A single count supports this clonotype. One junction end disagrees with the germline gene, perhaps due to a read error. CDR3 in DNA: TGTGCCAGCAGGTTATTATCTGGGGCATCCGGGGAGCTGTTTTTT. Its translation is CASRLLSGASGELFF. The rearrangement links TRBV27 to TRBJ2-2, with D perhaps matching TRBD1 (5 bases). Looked up from germline, CDR1 is MNHEY and CDR2 is SMNVEV (reference sequence). This CDR3 is 15 amino acids long.

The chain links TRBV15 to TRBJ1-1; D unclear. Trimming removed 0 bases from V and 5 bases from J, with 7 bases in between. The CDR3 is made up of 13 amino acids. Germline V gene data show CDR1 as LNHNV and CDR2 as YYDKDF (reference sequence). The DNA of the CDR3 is TGTGCCACCAGCAGAGATGATGGGACTGAAGCTTTCTTT. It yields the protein CATSRDDGTEAFF.

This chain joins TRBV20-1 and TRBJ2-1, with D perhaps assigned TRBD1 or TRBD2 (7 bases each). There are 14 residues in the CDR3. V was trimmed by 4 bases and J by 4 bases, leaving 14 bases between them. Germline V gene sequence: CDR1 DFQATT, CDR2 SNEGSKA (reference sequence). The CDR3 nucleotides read TGCAGTGCTAAGGGGGCTAGCGGATACAATGAGCAGTTCTTC. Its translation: CSAKGASGYNEQFF.

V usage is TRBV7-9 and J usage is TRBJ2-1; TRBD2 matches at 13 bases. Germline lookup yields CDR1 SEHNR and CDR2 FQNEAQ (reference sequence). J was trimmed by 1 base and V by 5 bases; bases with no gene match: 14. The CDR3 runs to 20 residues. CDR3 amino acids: CASSPIPGTSGELSYNEQFF. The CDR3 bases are TGTGCCAGCAGCCCCATTCCCGGGACTAGCGGGGAATTGTCCTACAATGAGCAGTTCTTC.

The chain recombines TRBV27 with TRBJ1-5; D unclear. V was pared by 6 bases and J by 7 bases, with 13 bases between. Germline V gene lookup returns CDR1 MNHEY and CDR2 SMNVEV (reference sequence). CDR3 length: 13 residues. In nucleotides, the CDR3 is TGTGCCAGCAGGCTGGGGAAATTGCAGCCCCAGCATTTT. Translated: CASRLGKLQPQHF.

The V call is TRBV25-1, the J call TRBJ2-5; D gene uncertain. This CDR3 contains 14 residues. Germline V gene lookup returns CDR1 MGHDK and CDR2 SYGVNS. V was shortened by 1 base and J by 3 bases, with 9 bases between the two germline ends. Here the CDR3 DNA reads TGTGCCAGCAGTGAATGGGGTAGGGAAGAGACCCAGTACTTC. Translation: CASSEWGREETQYF. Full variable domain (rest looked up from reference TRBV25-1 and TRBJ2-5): EADIYQTPRYLVIGTGKKITLECSQTMGHDKMYWYQQDPGMELHLIHYSYGVNSTEKGDLSSESTVSRIRTEHFPLTLESARPSHTSQYLCASSEWGREETQYFGPGTRLLVL.

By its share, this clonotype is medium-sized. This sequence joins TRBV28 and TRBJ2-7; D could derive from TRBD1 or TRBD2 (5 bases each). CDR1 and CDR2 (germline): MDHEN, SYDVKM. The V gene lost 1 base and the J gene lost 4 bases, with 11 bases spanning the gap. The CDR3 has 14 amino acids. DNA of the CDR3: TGTGCCAGCAGTTTATCCTGGGGACGTTACGAGCAGTACTTC. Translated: CASSLSWGRYEQYF.

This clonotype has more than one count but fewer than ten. The CDR3 protein is CASSQPLNYEQYF. As DNA, the CDR3 is TGTGCCAGCAGCCAACCACTGAACTACGAGCAGTACTTC. The V and J genes are TRBV28 and TRBJ2-7; D remains unclear. The germline V and J ends were trimmed by 6 bases and 3 bases, with 12 bases remaining between them. This CDR3 has 13 residues. The germline V gene has CDR1 MDHEN and CDR2 SYDVKM.

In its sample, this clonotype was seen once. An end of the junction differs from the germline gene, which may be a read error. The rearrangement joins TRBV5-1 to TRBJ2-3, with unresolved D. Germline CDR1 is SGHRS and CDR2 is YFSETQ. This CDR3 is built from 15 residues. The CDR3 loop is CASSGRRVATDTQFF. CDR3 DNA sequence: TGCGCCAGCAGCGGACGAAGGGTGGCCACAGATACGCAGTTTTTT.

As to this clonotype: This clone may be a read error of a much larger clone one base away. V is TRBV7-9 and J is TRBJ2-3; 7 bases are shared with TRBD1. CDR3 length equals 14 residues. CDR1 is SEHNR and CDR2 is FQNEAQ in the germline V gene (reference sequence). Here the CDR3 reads CASSPRDSTDTQNF. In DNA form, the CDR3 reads TGTGCCAGCAGCCCACGGGACAGCACAGATACGCAGAATTTT.

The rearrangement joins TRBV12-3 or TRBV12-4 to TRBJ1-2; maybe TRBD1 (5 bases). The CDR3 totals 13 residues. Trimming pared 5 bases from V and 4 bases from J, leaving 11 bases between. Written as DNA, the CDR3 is TGTGCCAGCAGTCTCAGGGAGGCCTATGGCTACACCTTC. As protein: CASSLREAYGYTF.

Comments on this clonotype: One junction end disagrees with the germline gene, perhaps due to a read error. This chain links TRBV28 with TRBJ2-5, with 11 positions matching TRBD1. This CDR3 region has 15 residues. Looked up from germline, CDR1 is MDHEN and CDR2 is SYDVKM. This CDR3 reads CASSLDRGRGETRYF. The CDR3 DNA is TGTGCCAGCAGTTTGGACAGGGGGCGGGGAGAGACCCGGTACTTC. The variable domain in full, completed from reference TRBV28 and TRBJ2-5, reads DVKVTQSSRYLVKRTGEKVFLECVQDMDHENMFWYRQDPGLGLRLIYFSYDVKMKEKGDIPEGYSVSREKKERFSLILESASTNQTSMYLCASSLDRGRGETRYFGPGTRLLVL.

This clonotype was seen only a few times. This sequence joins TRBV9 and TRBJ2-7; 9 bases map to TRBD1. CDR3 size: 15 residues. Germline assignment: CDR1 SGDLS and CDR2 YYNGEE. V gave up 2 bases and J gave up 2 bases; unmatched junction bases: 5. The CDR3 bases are TGTGCCAGCAGCGTCCGAGGGGACAGGGCCTACGAGCAGTACTTC. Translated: CASSVRGDRAYEQYF.

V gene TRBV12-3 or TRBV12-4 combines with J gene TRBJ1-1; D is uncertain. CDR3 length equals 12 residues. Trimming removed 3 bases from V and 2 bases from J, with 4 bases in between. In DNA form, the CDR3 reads TGTGCCAGCAGTTTTCTAAACACTGAAGCTTTCTTT. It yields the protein CASSFLNTEAFF.

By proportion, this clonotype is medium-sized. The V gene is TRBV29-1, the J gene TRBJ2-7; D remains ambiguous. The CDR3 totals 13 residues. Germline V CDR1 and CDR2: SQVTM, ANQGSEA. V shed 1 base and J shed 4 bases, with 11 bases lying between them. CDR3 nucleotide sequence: TGCAGCGTTGAAGGTGGCAGGCAGTACGAGCAGTACTTC. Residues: CSVEGGRQYEQYF.

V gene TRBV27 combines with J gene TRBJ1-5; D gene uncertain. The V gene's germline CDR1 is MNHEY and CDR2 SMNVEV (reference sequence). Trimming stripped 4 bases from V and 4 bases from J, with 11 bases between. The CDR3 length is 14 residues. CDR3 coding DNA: TGTGCCAGCAGTTACATGGGTAATAATCAGCCCCAGCATTTT. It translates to CASSYMGNNQPQHF.

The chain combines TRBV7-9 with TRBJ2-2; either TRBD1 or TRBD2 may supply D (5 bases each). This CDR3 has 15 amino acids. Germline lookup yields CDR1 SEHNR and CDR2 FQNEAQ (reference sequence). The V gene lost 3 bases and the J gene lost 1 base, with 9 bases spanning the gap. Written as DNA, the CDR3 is TGTGCCAGCAGCTTCGGGACGGTGAACACCGGGGAGCTGTTTTTT. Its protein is CASSFGTVNTGELFF.

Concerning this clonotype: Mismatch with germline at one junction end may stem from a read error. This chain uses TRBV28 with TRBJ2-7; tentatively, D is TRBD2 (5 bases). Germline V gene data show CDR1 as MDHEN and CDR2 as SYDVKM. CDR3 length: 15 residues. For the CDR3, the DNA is TGTGCCGGCAGTTTACCGGGGTTGGGGACCTACGAGCAGTACTTC. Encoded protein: CAGSLPGLGTYEQYF. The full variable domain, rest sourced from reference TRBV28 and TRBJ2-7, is DVKVTQSSRYLVKRTGEKVFLECVQDMDHENMFWYRQDPGLGLRLIYFSYDVKMKEKGDIPEGYSVSREKKERFSLILESASTNQTSMYLCAGSLPGLGTYEQYFGPGTRLTVT.

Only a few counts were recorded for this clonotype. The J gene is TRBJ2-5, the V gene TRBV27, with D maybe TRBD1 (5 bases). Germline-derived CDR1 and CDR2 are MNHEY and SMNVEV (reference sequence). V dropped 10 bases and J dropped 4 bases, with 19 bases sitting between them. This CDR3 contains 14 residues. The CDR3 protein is CATAFVRDRETQYF. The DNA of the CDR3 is TGTGCCACCGCCTTCGTCAGGGATAGAGAGACCCAGTACTTC.

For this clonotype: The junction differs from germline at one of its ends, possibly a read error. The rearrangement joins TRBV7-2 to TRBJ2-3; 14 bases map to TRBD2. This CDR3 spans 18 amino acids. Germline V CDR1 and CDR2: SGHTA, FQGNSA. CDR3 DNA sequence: TGTGCCAGCAGCCCGACGACTAGCGGGAGGGCCGCGGCAGATACGCAGAATTTT. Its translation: CASSPTTSGRAAADTQNF.

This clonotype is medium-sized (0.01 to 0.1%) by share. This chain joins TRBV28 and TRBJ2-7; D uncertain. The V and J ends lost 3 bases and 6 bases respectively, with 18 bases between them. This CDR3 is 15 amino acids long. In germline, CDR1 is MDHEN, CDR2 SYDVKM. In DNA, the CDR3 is TGTGCCAGCAGTTTTGTCGGAAACGCTGGGTTCGAGCAGTACTTC. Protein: CASSFVGNAGFEQYF.

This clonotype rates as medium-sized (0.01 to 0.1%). CDR3 sequence: CASNHGASGSGETQYF. CDR3 DNA sequence: TGTGCCAGCAACCACGGGGCTAGCGGGAGTGGGGAGACCCAGTACTTC. The V gene is TRBV7-2, the J gene TRBJ2-5; 10 positions match TRBD2. The V and J ends lost 7 bases and 5 bases, in that order; junction bases with no gene match: 13. In germline, CDR1 is SGHTA, CDR2 FQGNSA. CDR3 length: 16 amino acids.

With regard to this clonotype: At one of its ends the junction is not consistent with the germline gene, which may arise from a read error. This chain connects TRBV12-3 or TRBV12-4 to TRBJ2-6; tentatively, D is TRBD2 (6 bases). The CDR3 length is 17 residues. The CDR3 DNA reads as TGTGCCAGCAGTTTCGGGGGAATCGGGTCTGGGGCCGACGTCCTGACTTTC. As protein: CASSFGGIGSGADVLTF.

Here the CDR3 DNA reads TGTGCCAGTAGTATTTGGATGAACACTGAAGCTTTCTTT. This gives the protein CASSIWMNTEAFF. The chain carries TRBV19 and TRBJ1-1, with D hard to call. Trimming removed 3 bases from V and 0 bases from J, with 5 bases in between. The germline V gene has CDR1 LNHDA and CDR2 SQIVND (reference sequence). This CDR3 has 13 residues.